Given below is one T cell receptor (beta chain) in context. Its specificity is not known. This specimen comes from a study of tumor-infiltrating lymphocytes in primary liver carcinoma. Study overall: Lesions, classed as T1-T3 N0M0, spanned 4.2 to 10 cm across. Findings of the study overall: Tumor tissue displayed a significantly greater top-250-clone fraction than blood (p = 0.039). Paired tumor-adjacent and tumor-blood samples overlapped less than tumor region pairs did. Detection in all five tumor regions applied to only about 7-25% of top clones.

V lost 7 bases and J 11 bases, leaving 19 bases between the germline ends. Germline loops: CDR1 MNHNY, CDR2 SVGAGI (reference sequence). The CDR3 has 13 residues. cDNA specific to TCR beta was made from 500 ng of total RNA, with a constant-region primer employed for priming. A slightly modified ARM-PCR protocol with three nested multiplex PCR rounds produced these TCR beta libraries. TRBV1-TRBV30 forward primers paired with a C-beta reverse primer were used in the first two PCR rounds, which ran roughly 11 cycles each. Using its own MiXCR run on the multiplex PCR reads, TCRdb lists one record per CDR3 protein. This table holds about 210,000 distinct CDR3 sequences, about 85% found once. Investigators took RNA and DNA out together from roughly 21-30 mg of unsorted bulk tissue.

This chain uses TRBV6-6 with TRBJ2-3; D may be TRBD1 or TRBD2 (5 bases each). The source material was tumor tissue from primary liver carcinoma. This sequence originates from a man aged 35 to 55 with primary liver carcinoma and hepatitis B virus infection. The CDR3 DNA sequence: TGTGCCAGCACCAGGGAGAGCACAAATATGCAGTATTTT. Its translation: CASTRESTNMQYF.